What follows are 7 T cell receptor beta chains derived from one specimen sequenced in a study of T-cell reconstitution after alpha-beta-depleted transplantation in children. As it was prepared, the TCRbeta library received unique molecular identifiers. TCRdb reprocessed the PCR reads with MiXCR, giving one entry per CDR3 protein. Counted here are about a million distinct CDR3 sequences, less than 30% occurring once; the ten biggest clones make up roughly 30%. The sample here was PBMCs, mostly from graft donor cells, taken 360 days after TCRalphabeta/CD19-depleted stem cell transplant. Receptors were obtained from a boy under three years old who had a stem cell transplant for SCID, so the T cells may come from the graft donor.

The genes are TRBV29-1 and TRBJ2-2, with D uncertain. Germline V gives CDR1 SQVTM, CDR2 ANQGSEA. V was clipped by 4 bases and J by 4 bases, with 10 bases between them. CDR3 length: 13 amino acids. CDR3 DNA: TGCAGCGTTGGGGGTTCCAGCACCGGGGAGCTGTTTTTT. Its protein product is CSVGGSSTGELFF.

This clonotype occurred a few times. The rearrangement uses TRBV6-5 and TRBJ1-6, with unresolved D. Germline CDR1 is MNHEY and CDR2 is SVGAGI. The CDR3 runs to 18 residues. The V end was cut by 0 bases, the J end by 0 bases, with 12 bases between. The CDR3 loop is CASSYSNPGSSYNSPLHF. DNA for the CDR3: TGTGCCAGCAGTTACTCCAACCCGGGGAGCTCCTATAATTCACCCCTCCACTTT.

This clonotype has only a few counts. V usage is TRBV28 and J usage is TRBJ2-3; no clear D gene. Deletions cut 5 bases from V and 2 bases from J, with 14 bases between. Germline V gene sequence: CDR1 MDHEN, CDR2 SYDVKM. This CDR3 is built from 15 residues. CDR3: CASSTVTPHTDTQYF. CDR3 bases: TGTGCCAGCAGTACCGTGACACCACACACAGATACGCAGTATTTT. Using reference TRBV28 and TRBJ2-3 for the parts outside the CDR3, the full variable domain is DVKVTQSSRYLVKRTGEKVFLECVQDMDHENMFWYRQDPGLGLRLIYFSYDVKMKEKGDIPEGYSVSREKKERFSLILESASTNQTSMYLCASSTVTPHTDTQYFGPGTRLTVL.

V usage is TRBV15 and J usage is TRBJ1-6, with 7 bases that match TRBD1. V dropped 1 base and J dropped 10; count of bases not matched to a gene: 13. The CDR3 has 17 amino acids. Per germline, CDR1 LNHNV and CDR2 YYDKDF (reference sequence). The CDR3, as DNA: TGTGCCACCAGCAGAGCCTACACCGGGACAGACCACTCACCCCTCCACTTT. This sequence encodes CATSRAYTGTDHSPLHF.

The chain carries TRBV11-2 and TRBJ2-5; 11 bases fit TRBD2. Germline CDR1 and CDR2: SGHAT and FQNNGV. CDR3 length equals 18 residues. J was trimmed by 0 bases and V by 2 bases; bases with no gene match: 8. The CDR3 bases are TGTGCCAGCAGCTTAAAGGTTGCTAGCGGGGGGTACCAAGAGACCCAGTACTTC. The encoded protein is CASSLKVASGGYQETQYF. Full variable domain (missing parts from reference TRBV11-2 and TRBJ2-5): EAGVAQSPRYKIIEKRQSVAFWCNPISGHATLYWYQQILGQGPKLLIQFQNNGVVDDSQLPKDRFSAERLKGVDSTLKIQPAKLEDSAVYLCASSLKVASGGYQETQYFGPGTRLLVL.

This clonotype occurred a few times. The J gene is TRBJ1-1, the V gene TRBV20-1; D is unclear. Trimming shortened V by 4 bases and J by 5 bases, and 20 bases separated the two germline ends. Looked up from germline, CDR1 is DFQATT and CDR2 is SNEGSKA (reference sequence). The CDR3 consists of 15 residues. As DNA, the CDR3 is TGCAGTGCTACGGCCGCCGGCGGGTCGCGGACTGAAGCTTTCTTT. Amino acid sequence: CSATAAGGSRTEAFF.

This clonotype has just a few counts. The J gene is TRBJ1-1, the V gene TRBV6-2 or TRBV6-3; the match to TRBD1 covers 7 bases. This CDR3 is 15 amino acids long. The V gene's germline CDR1 is MNHEY and CDR2 SVGEGT. Unmatched junction bases numbered 8, after V lost 6 bases and J lost 1 base. The CDR3, as DNA: TGTGCCAGCAGACGCACAGGGGCTTGGAACACTGAAGCTTTCTTT. The encoded protein is CASRRTGAWNTEAFF.